This T cell receptor beta chain stems from a study of T cells in narcolepsy. Turning to the study itself: Healthy controls were enrolled alongside patients with narcolepsy type 1 or type 2.

Study-level points and caveats: Autoreactive clone sequences were missing from some blood memory CD4+ repertoires. HCRT-specific and TRIB2-specific autoreactive clonotypes appeared among same-patient CSF and blood CD4+ clonotypes. Autoreactive clonotypes reportedly recurred in blood of same and different patients, not controls.

Produced via immunoSEQ multiplex PCR; TCRdb's table is partial and in-frame only. The sample records some 37,000 clones, about 85% being singletons. The germline CDR1 and CDR2 sequences are SGHNT and YENEEA. V was trimmed by 5 bases and J by 3 bases, leaving 13 bases between them. This CDR3 has 14 residues. With regard to this clone: The antigen remains undetermined.

Sequenced input: CD45RA- memory CD4+ T cells from PBMCs. The clonotype originates from a human donor with narcolepsy. This chain links TRBV11-3 with TRBJ1-2, with D hard to call. DNA of the CDR3: TGTGCCAGCAGCCCTGGAAGGGAGGACTATGGCTACACCTTC. Translating gives CASSPGREDYGYTF.